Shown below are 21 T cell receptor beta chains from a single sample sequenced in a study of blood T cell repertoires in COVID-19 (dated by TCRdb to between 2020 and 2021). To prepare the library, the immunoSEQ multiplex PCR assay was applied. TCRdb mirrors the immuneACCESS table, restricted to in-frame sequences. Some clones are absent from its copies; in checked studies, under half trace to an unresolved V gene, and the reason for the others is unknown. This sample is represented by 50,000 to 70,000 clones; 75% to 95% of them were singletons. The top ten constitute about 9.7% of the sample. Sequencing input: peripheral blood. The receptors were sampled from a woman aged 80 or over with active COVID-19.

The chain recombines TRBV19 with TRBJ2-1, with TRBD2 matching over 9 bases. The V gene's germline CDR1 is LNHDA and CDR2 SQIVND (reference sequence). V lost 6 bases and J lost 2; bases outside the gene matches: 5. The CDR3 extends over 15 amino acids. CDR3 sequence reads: CASRSSGEAYNEQFF. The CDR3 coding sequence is TGTGCCAGTAGGTCTAGCGGGGAAGCCTACAATGAGCAGTTCTTC.

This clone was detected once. CDR3 loop: CASSDKGDNSPLHF. The CDR3 bases are TGTGCCAGCAGTGACAAGGGGGATAATTCACCCCTCCACTTT. The chain employs TRBV6-4 and TRBJ1-6; D possibly corresponds to TRBD1 (6 bases). CDR1 is MRHNA and CDR2 is SNTAGT in the germline V gene. V gave up 2 bases and J gave up 5 bases, with 7 bases separating them. The CDR3 sequence is 14 residues long.

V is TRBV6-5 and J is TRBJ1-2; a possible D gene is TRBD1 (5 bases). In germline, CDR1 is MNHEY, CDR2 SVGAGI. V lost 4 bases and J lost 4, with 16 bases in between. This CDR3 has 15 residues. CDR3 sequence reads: CASSSVGQPPYGYTF. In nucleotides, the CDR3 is TGTGCCAGCAGTTCTGTGGGGCAGCCCCCCTATGGCTACACCTTC.

As DNA, the CDR3 is TGTGCCAGCGTCCCGACCGGGGTGGCCTACGAGCAGTACTTC. Protein: CASVPTGVAYEQYF. The chain uses TRBV28 and TRBJ2-7, with D perhaps TRBD2 (5 bases). With 8 bases removed from V and 2 bases from J, the gap between germline ends came to 16 bases. Germline CDR1 MDHEN, CDR2 SYDVKM. The CDR3 sequence is 14 residues long.

The CDR3 sequence: CSVWSRPGLHGETQYF. The CDR3 DNA reads as TGCAGCGTTTGGAGCCGCCCGGGACTGCACGGGGAGACCCAGTACTTC. The chain employs TRBV29-1 and TRBJ2-5, with a tentative D call TRBD2 (6 bases). The CDR3 has 16 residues. The germline gives CDR1 SQVTM, CDR2 ANQGSEA. With 5 bases removed from V and 5 bases from J, the gap between germline ends came to 24 bases.

The CDR3 loop reads CASSFPSRETQYF. As DNA, the CDR3 is TGTGCCAGCTCATTCCCTAGCAGGGAGACCCAGTACTTC. The chain recombines TRBV18 with TRBJ2-5; D possibly corresponds to TRBD2 (5 bases). Germline CDR1 is KGHSH and CDR2 is LQKENI. V was shortened by 5 bases and J by 5 bases, with 12 bases between the two germline ends. The CDR3 is 13 residues long.

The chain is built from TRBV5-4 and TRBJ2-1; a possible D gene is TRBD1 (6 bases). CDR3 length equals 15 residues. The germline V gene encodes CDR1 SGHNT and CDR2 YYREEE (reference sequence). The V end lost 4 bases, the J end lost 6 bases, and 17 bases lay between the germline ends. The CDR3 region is CASSGARGYSNEQFF. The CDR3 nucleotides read TGTGCCAGCAGCGGGGCGAGGGGGTACAGCAATGAGCAGTTCTTC.

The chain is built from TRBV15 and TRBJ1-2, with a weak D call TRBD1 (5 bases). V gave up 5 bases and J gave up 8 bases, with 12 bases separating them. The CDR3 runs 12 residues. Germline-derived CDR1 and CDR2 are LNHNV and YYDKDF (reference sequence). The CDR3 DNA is TGTGCCACCAGCGTCGATCGGGGGGGCTACACCTTC. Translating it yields CATSVDRGGYTF.

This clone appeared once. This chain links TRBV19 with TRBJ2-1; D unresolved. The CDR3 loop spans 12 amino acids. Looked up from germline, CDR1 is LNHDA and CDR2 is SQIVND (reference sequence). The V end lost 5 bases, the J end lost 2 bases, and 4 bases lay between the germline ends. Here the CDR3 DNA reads TGTGCCAGTAGTGCGACCTACAATGAGCAGTTCTTC. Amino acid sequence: CASSATYNEQFF.

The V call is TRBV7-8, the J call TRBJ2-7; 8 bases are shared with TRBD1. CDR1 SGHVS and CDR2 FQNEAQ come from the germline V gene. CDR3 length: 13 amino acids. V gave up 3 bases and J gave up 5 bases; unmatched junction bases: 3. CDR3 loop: CASSLDRVDEQYV. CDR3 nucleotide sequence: TGTGCCAGCAGCTTGGACAGGGTGGACGAGCAGTACGTC.

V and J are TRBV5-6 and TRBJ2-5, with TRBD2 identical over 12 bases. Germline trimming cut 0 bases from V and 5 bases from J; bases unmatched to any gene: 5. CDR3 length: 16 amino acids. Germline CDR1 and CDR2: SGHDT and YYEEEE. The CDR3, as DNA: TGTGCCAGCAGCTTGGCCCCTAGCGGGGGGGCGGAGACCCAGTACTTC. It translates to CASSLAPSGGAETQYF.

The CDR3, as DNA: TGTGCCAGCAGCCTGGGGGCCCAAGAGACCCAGTACTTC. It yields the protein CASSLGAQETQYF. V and J are TRBV5-4 and TRBJ2-5, with a possible D match to TRBD1 (6 bases). This CDR3 is built from 13 residues. Trimming shortened V by 4 bases and J by 1 base, and 8 bases separated the two germline ends. From germline, CDR1 is SGHNT and CDR2 YYREEE (reference sequence). Full variable domain (remainder filled in from reference TRBV5-4 and TRBJ2-5): ETGVTQSPTHLIKTRGQQVTLRCSSQSGHNTVSWYQQALGQGPQFIFQYYREEENGRGNFPPRFSGLQFPNYSSELNVNALELDDSALYLCASSLGAQETQYFGPGTRLLVL.

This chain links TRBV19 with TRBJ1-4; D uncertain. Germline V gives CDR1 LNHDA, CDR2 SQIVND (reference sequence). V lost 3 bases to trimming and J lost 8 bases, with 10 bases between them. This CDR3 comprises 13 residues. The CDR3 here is CASSMNVQEKLFF. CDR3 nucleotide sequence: TGTGCCAGTAGTATGAACGTACAGGAAAAACTGTTTTTT.

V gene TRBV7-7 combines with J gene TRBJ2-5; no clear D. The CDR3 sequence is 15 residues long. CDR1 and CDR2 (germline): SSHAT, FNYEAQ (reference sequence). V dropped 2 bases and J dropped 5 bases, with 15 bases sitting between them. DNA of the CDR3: TGTGCCAGCAGCTTAAACCCCTACCAATGGGAGACCCAGTACTTC. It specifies CASSLNPYQWETQYF. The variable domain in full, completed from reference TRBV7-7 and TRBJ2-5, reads GAGVSQSPRYKVTKRGQDVTLRCDPISSHATLYWYQQALGQGPEFLTYFNYEAQPDKSGLPSDRFSAERPEGSISTLTIQRTEQRDSAMYRCASSLNPYQWETQYFGPGTRLLVL.

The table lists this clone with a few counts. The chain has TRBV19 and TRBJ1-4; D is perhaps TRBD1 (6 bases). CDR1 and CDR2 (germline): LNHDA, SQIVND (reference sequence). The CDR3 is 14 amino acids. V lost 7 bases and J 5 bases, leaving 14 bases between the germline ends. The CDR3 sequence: CASTVVQGNEKLFF. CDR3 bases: TGTGCCAGTACCGTAGTACAGGGAAATGAAAAACTGTTTTTT.

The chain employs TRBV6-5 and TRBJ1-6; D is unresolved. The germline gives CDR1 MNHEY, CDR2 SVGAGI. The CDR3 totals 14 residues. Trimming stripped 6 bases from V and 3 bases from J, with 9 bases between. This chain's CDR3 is CASRKEGYNSPLHF. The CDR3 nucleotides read TGTGCCAGCAGGAAGGAGGGCTATAATTCACCCCTCCACTTT.

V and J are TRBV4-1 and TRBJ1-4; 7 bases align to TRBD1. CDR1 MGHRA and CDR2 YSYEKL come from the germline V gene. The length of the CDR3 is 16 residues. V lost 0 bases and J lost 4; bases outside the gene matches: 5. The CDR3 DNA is TGCGCCAGCAGCCAAGATCCGGGACAGCGTAATGAAAAACTGTTTTTT. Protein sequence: CASSQDPGQRNEKLFF.

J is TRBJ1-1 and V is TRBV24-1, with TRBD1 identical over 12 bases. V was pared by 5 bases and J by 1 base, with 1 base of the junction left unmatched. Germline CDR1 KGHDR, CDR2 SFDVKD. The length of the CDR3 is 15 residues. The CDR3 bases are TGTGCCACCAGTGGGGACAGGGGGCCGAACACTGAAGCTTTCTTT. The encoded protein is CATSGDRGPNTEAFF.

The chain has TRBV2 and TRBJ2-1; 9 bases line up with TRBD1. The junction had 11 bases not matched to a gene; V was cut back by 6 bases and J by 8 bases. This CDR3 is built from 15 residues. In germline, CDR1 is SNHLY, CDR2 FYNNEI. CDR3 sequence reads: CASSPGDRAGHEQFF. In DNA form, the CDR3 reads TGTGCCAGCAGCCCAGGGGACAGGGCTGGTCATGAGCAGTTCTTC.

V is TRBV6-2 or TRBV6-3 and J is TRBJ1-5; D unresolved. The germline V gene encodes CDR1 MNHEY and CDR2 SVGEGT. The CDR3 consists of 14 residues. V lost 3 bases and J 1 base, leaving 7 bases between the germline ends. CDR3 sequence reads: CASSYSSSNQPQHF. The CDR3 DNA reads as TGTGCCAGCAGTTATAGTTCAAGCAATCAGCCCCAGCATTTT.

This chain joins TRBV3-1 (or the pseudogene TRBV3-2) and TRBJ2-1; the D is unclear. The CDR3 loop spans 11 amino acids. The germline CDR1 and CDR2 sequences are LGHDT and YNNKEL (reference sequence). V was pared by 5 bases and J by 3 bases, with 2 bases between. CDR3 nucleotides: TGTGCCAGCAGCTACTACAATGAGCAGTTCTTC. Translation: CASSYYNEQFF.